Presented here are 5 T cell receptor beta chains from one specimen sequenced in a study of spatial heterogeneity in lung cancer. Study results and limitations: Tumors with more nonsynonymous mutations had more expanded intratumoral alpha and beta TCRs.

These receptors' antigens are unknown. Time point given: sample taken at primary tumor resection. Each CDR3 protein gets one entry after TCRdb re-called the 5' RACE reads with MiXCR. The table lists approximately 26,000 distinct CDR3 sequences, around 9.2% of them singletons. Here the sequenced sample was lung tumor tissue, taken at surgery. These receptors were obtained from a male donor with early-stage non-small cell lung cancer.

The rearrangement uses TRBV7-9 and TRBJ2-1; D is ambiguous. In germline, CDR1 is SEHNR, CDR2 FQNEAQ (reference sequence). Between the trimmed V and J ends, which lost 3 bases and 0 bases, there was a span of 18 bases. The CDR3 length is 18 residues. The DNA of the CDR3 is TGTGCCAGCAGCTTTAATCTCTTGCGCCTTGACTCCTACAATGAGCAGTTCTTC. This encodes CASSFNLLRLDSYNEQFF.

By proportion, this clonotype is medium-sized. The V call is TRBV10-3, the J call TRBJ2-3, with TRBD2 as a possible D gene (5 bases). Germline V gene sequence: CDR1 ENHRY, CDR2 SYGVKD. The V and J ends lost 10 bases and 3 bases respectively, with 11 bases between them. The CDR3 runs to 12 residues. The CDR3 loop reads CATKGGTDTQYF. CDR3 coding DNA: TGTGCCACCAAAGGCGGGACAGATACGCAGTATTTT.

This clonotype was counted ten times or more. CDR3 loop: CASSPRQGYTGELFF. The DNA for the CDR3 is TGTGCCAGCTCACCCCGACAGGGGTACACCGGGGAGCTGTTTTTT. This sequence joins TRBV18 and TRBJ2-2; 8 nucleotides line up with TRBD1. The CDR3 extends over 15 amino acids. Germline assignment: CDR1 KGHSH and CDR2 LQKENI. V shed 3 bases and J 3 bases; nucleotides not matched to a gene: 3.

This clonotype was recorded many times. The CDR3 nucleotides are TGTGCCAGCAGCCAAGACGACAGCCAAGAGACCCAGTACTTC. This translates into CASSQDDSQETQYF. The V gene is TRBV14, the J gene TRBJ2-5; weak D call: TRBD1 (5 bases). From germline, CDR1 is SGHDN and CDR2 FVKESK. The CDR3 is 14 residues long. The V end lost 0 bases, the J end lost 1 base, and 6 bases lay between the germline ends.

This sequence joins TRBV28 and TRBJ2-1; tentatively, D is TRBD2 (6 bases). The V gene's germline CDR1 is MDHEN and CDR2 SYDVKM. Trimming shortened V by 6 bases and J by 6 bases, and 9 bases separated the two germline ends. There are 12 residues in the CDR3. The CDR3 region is CASRGGFNEQFF. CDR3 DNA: TGTGCCAGCAGAGGAGGGTTCAATGAGCAGTTCTTC.